This TCR beta chain was sequenced for a study of T cell repertoires in cytomegalovirus infection. Background on the study: Public TCR beta signatures were indicative of both CMV infection and a matching HLA type.

The CDR3 sequence is 11 residues long. TCRdb redid the calling of the reads with MiXCR, one entry per CDR3 protein. The data show approximately 300,000 distinct CDR3 sequences, 25% seen once. Turning to this clonotype: The target antigen is unknown.

Study results and limitations: Carriage of CMV together with the relevant HLA was identifiable through cumulative public TCR beta family frequency.

The origin of this receptor is a human donor in good health (CMV status not recorded). Some clones in this sample may be carry-over from other donors' samples. Sample: cultured PBMCs, taken from culture after CMV antigen stimulation. The chain uses TRBV23-1 and TRBJ1-5; perhaps TRBD1 as D (6 bases). TRBV23-1 is noted as an ORF with a role that remains uncertain. For the CDR3, the DNA is TGCGGAGGACAGAGCAATCAGCCCCAGCATTTT. Protein: CGGQSNQPQHF.